This TCR beta chain was profiled in a study of T cell responses to AZD1222 COVID-19 vaccine. Repertoires were generated with immunoSEQ multiplex PCR, while TCRdb's copy carries only in-frame clones and drops some. The repertoire holds tens of thousands of clones, with 80% to 90% as singletons. This CDR3 spans 15 amino acids. Looked up from germline, CDR1 is LGHNA and CDR2 is YSLEER. V shed 3 bases, J shed 5 bases, and the junction held 5 bases outside the gene matches. This TCR was sampled from an adult who received the AZD1222 COVID-19 vaccine. Specimen: peripheral blood, collected 28 days after the second AZD1222 dose. The chain links TRBV4-3 to TRBJ2-1; 9 bases map to TRBD1. For the CDR3, the DNA is TGCGCCAGCAGCCATCGACAGGGGGGAAACAATGAGCAGTTCTTC. The encoded protein is CASSHRQGGNNEQFF.